The 5 T cell receptor beta chains in this list originate from one sample, sequenced in a study of response to subunit inactivated influenza vaccine (dated by TCRdb to 2016 to 2019). Preparation of the library involved RT-PCR. Sequencing was performed on an Illumina HiSeq 2500. Using fastp at Q25 and MiXCR, TCRdb reprocessed the public reads and kept productive beta chains. Duplicate CDR3 protein sequences are folded into a single record with the most common DNA and genes. The sample table records roughly 460,000 distinct CDR3 sequences; over 9.5% of these occur just once. 9.5% to 15% of the sample belongs to the ten largest clones. The time point label corresponds to: 45 to 50 days after influenza vaccine administration. Material: PBMCs from blood, obtained 40 to 50 days after vaccination. All receptors come from a man between 50 and 59 years old who received an inactivated influenza vaccine. Donor details come from another sample of the same person, matched by shared clones.

There are a few counts of this clonotype. The chain carries TRBV29-1 and TRBJ2-7; D is ambiguous. This CDR3 contains 14 residues. Germline loops: CDR1 SQVTM, CDR2 ANQGSEA. Trimming stripped 7 bases from V and 3 bases from J, with 19 bases between. CDR3 amino acids: CSAIETKDLYEQYF. In nucleotides, the CDR3 is TGCAGCGCAATCGAGACCAAAGATCTCTACGAGCAGTACTTC.

This chain joins TRBV10-3 and TRBJ2-7, with 10 bases matching TRBD2. The junction had 7 bases not matched to a gene; V was cut back by 6 bases and J by 5 bases. The CDR3 covers 14 residues. CDR1 and CDR2 (germline): ENHRY, SYGVKD. CDR3 sequence: CAIRRAGGPHEQYF. CDR3 DNA: TGTGCCATCAGGCGAGCGGGAGGGCCCCACGAGCAGTACTTC.

This clonotype was picked up a small number of times. The J gene is TRBJ2-1, the V gene TRBV25-1; 8 positions agree with TRBD2. Germline V CDR1 and CDR2: MGHDK, SYGVNS. The CDR3 extends over 16 amino acids. After removal of 2 bases from V and 4 bases from J, the junction contained 7 bases not matched to a gene. The DNA for the CDR3 is TGTGCCAGCAGTGAAGTCGGGACTAGGGGTTACAATGAGCAGTTCTTC. Encoded protein: CASSEVGTRGYNEQFF.

The gene calls are TRBV29-1 and TRBJ2-1, with a weak D call TRBD2 (6 bases). The CDR3 loop spans 14 amino acids. The V end lost 3 bases, the J end lost 10 bases, and 19 bases lay between the germline ends. Germline V gene lookup returns CDR1 SQVTM and CDR2 ANQGSEA. CDR3 in amino acids: CSVDLRLVPWEQFF. In DNA form, the CDR3 reads TGCAGCGTTGATTTAAGACTAGTCCCTTGGGAGCAGTTCTTC.

This rearrangement joins TRBV9 to TRBJ2-7; 11 bases line up with TRBD2. Unmatched junction bases numbered 8, after V lost 1 base and J lost 5 bases. Germline values: CDR1 SGDLS, CDR2 YYNGEE. CDR3 length: 16 amino acids. The CDR3 sequence: CASSVSLLAGDHEQYF. The CDR3 DNA is TGTGCCAGCAGCGTATCCTTACTAGCGGGAGACCACGAGCAGTACTTC.